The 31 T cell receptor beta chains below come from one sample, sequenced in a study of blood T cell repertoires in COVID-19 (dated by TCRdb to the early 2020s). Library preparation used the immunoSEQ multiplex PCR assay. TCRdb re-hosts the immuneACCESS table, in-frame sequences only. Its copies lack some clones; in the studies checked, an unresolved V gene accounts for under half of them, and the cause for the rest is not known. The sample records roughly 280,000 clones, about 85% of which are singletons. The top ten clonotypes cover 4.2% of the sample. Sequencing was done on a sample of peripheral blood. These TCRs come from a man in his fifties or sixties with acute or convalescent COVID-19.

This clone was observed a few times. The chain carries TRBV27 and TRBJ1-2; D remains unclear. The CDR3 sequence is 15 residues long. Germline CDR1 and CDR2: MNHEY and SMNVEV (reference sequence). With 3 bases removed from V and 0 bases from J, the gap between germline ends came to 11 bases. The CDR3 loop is CASSFSGLANYGYTF. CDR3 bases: TGTGCCAGCAGTTTTTCCGGGTTAGCTAACTATGGCTACACCTTC.

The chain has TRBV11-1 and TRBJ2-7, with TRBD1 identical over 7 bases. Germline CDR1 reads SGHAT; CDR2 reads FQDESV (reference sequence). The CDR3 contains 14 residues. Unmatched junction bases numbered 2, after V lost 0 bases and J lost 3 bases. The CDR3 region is CASSLAGQYYEQYF. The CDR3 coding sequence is TGTGCCAGCAGCTTAGCGGGACAGTACTACGAGCAGTACTTC.

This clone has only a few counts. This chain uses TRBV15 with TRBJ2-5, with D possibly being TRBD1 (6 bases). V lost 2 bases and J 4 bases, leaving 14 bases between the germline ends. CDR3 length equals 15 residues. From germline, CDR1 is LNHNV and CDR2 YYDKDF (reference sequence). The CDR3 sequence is CATSRPGQFGETQYF. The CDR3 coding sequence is TGTGCCACCAGCAGACCTGGACAGTTTGGAGAGACCCAGTACTTC.

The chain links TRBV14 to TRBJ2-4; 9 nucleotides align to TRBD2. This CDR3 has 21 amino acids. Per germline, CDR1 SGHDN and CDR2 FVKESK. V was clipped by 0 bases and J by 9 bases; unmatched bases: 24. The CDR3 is CASSQELKGLGGRGRQGIQYF. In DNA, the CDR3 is TGTGCCAGCAGCCAAGAGCTGAAGGGACTAGGCGGGAGGGGCCGACAGGGCATTCAGTACTTC.

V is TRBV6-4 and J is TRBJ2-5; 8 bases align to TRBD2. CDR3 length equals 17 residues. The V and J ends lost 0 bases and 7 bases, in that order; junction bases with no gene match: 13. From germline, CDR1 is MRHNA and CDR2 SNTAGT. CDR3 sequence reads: CASSDSSGTSSRGTQYF. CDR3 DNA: TGTGCCAGCAGTGACTCGTCCGGGACTAGTTCCAGAGGGACCCAGTACTTC.

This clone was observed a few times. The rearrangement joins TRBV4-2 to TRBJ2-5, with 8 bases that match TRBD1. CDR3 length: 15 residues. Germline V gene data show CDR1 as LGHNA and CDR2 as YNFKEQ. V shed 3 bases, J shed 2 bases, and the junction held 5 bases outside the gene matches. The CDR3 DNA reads TGTGCCAGCAGCCACTCTGACAGGGGACAAGAGACCCAGTACTTC. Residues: CASSHSDRGQETQYF.

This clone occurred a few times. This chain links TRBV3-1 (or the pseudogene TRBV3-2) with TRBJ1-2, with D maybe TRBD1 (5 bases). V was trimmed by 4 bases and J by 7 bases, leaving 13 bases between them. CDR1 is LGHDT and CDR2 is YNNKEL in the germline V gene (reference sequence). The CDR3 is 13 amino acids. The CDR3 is CASSPLGQSGYTF. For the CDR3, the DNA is TGTGCCAGCAGCCCCCTGGGGCAGAGTGGCTACACCTTC.

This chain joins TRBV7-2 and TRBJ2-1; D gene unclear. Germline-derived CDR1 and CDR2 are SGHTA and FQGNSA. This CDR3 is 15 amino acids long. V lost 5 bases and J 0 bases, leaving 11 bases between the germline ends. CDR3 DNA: TGTGCCAGCAGCCCCCCCCCGTACTCCTACAATGAGCAGTTCTTC. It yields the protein CASSPPPYSYNEQFF.

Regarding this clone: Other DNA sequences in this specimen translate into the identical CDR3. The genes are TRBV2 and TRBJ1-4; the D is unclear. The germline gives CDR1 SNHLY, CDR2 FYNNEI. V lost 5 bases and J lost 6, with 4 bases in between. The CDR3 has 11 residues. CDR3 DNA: TGTGCCAGCAGTCCCGATGAAAAACTGTTTTTT. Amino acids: CASSPDEKLFF.

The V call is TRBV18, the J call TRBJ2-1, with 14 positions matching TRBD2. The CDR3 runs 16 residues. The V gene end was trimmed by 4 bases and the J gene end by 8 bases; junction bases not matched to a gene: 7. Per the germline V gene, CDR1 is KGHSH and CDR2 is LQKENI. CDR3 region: CASSLRGTSGSYEQFF. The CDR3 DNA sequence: TGTGCCAGCTCACTACGCGGGACTAGCGGGAGCTATGAGCAGTTCTTC. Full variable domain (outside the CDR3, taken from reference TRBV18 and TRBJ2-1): NAGVMQNPRHLVRRRGQEARLRCSPMKGHSHVYWYRQLPEEGLKFMVYLQKENIIDESGMPKERFSAEFPKEGPSILRIQQVVRGDSAAYFCASSLRGTSGSYEQFFGPGTRLTVL.

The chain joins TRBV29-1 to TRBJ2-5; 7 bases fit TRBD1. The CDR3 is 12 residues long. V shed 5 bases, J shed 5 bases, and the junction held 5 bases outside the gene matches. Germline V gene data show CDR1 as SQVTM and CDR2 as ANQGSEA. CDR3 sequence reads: CSVNRGGETQYF. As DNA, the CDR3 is TGCAGCGTTAACAGGGGTGGGGAGACCCAGTACTTC.

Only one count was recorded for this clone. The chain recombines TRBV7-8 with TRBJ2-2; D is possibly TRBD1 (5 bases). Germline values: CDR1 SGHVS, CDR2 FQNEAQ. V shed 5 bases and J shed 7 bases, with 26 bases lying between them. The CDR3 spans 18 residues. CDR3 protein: CASSPRLGQGRRNGELFF. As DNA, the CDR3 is TGTGCCAGCAGCCCGAGACTCGGGCAGGGAAGGCGGAACGGGGAGCTGTTTTTT.

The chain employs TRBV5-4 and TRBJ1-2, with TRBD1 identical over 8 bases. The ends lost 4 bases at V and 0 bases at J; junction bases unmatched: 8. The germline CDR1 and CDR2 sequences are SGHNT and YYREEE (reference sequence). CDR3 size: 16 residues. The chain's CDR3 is CASSLGQGGANYGYTF. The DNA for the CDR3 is TGTGCCAGCAGCCTCGGACAGGGCGGCGCTAACTATGGCTACACCTTC.

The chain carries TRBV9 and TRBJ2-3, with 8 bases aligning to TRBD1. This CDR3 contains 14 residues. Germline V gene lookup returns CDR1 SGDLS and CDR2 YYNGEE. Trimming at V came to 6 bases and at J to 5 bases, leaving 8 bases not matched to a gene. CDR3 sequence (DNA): TGTGCCAGCAACGGCAGGGGGCATGGAGATACGCAGTATTTT. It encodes CASNGRGHGDTQYF.

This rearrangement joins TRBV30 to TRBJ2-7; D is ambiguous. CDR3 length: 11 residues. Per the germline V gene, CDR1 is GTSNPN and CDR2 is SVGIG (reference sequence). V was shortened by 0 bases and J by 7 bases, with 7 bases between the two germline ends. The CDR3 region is CAWSVHWEQYF. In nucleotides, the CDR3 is TGTGCCTGGAGTGTTCACTGGGAGCAGTACTTC. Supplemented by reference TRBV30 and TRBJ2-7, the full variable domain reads SQTIHQWPATLVQPVGSPLSLECTVEGTSNPNLYWYRQAAGRGLQLLFYSVGIGQISSEVPQNLSASRPQDRQFILSSKKLLLSDSGFYLCAWSVHWEQYFGPGTRLTVT.

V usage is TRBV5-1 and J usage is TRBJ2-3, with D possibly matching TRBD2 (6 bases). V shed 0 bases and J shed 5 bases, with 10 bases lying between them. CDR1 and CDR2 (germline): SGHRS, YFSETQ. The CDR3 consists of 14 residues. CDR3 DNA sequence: TGCGCCAGCAGCTTGGGTGGGGAGGTAGATACGCAGTATTTT. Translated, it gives CASSLGGEVDTQYF. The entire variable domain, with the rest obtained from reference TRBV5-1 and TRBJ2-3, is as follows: KAGVTQTPRYLIKTRGQQVTLSCSPISGHRSVSWYQQTPGQGLQFLFEYFSETQRNKGNFPGRFSGRQFSNSRSEMNVSTLELGDSALYLCASSLGGEVDTQYFGPGTRLTVL.

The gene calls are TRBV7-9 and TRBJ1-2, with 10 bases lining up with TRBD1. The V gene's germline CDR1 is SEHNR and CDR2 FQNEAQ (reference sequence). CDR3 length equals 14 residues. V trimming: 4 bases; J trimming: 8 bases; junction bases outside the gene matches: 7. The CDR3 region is CASSYDRGPGGYTF. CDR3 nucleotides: TGTGCCAGCAGCTATGACAGGGGGCCTGGGGGCTACACCTTC.

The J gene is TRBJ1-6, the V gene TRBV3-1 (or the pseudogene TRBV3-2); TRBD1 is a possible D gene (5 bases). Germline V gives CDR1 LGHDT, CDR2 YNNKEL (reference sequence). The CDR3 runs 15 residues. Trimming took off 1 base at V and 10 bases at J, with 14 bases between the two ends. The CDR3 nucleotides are TGTGCCAGCAGCCAAGTGGGGGGGTTCCGATCACCCCTCCACTTT. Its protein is CASSQVGGFRSPLHF.

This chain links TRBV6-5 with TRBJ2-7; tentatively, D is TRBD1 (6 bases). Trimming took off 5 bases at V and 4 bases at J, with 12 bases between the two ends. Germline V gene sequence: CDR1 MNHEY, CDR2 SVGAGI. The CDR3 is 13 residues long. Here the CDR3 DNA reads TGTGCCAGCAGTCGGGACATACGATACGAGCAGTACTTC. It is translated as CASSRDIRYEQYF.

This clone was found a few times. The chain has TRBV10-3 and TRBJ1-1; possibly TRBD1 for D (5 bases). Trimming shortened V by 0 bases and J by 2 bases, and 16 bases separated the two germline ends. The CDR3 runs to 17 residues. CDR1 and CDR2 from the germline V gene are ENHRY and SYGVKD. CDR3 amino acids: CAISESPGGGTNTEAFF. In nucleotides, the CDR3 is TGTGCCATCAGTGAGTCCCCCGGGGGGGGTACAAACACTGAAGCTTTCTTT.

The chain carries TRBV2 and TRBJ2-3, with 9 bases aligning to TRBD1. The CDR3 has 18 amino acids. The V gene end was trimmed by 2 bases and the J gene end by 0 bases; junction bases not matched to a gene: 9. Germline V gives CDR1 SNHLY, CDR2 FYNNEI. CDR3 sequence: CASSETQPGQGSTDTQYF. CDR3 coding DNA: TGTGCCAGCAGTGAAACACAACCGGGACAGGGTAGCACAGATACGCAGTATTTT.

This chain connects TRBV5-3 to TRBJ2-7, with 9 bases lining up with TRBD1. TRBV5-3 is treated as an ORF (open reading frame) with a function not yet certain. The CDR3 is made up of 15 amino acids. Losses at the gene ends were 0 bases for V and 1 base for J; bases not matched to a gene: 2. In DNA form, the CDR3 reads TGTGCCAGAAGCTTGGTTGGACAGGGGTCCTACGAGCAGTACTTC. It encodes CARSLVGQGSYEQYF.

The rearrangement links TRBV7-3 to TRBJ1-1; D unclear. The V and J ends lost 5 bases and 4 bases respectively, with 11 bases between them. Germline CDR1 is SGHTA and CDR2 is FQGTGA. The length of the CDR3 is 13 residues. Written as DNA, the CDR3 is TGTGCCAGCAGCGCCCGAAGCGGCACTGAAGCTTTCTTT. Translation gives CASSARSGTEAFF.

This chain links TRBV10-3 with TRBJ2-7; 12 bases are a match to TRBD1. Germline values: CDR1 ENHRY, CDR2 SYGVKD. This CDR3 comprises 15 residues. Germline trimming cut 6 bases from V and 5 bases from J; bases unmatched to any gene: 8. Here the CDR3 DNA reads TGTGCCATCAGCGACGGGACAGGGGGCTTCCACGAGCAGTACTTC. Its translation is CAISDGTGGFHEQYF.

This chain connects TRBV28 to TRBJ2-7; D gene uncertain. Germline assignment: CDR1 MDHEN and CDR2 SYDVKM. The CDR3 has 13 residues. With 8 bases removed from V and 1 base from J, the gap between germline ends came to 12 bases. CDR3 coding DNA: TGTGCCAGCCTTTCCGACAAGTCCTACGAGCAGTACTTC. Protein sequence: CASLSDKSYEQYF.

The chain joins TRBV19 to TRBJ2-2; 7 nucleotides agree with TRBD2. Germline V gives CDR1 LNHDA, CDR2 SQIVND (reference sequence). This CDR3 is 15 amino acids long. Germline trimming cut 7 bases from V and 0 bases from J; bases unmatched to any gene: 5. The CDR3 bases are TGTGCCAGTACAGCGGGACTTCCGAACACCGGGGAGCTGTTTTTT. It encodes CASTAGLPNTGELFF.

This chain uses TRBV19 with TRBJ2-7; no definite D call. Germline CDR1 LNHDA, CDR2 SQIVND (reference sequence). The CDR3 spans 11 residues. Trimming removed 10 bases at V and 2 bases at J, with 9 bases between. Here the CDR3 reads CAIDTTYEQYF. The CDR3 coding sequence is TGTGCCATCGACACCACCTACGAGCAGTACTTC. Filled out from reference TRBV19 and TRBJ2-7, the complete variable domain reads DGGITQSPKYLFRKEGQNVTLSCEQNLNHDAMYWYRQDPGQGLRLIYYSQIVNDFQKGDIAEGYSVSREKKESFPLTVTSAQKNPTAFYLCAIDTTYEQYFGPGTRLTVT.

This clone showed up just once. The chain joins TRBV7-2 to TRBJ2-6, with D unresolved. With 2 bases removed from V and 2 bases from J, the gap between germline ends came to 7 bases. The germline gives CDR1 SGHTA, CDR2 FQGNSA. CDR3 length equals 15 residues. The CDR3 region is CASSLLQAGANVLTF. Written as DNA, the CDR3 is TGTGCCAGCAGCTTATTACAAGCTGGGGCCAACGTCCTGACTTTC.

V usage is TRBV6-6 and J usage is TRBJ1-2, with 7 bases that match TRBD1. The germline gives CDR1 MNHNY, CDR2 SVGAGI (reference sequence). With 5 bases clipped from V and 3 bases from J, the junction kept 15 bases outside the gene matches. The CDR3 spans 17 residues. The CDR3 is CASSHTRTGQSDYGYTF. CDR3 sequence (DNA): TGTGCCAGCAGTCATACCAGGACAGGCCAGTCGGACTATGGCTACACCTTC.

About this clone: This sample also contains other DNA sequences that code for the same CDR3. The CDR3 here is CASSSGGSGNTIYF. The DNA of the CDR3 is TGTGCCAGTAGTTCCGGTGGCTCTGGAAACACCATATATTTT. The V gene is TRBV19, the J gene TRBJ1-3; D gene ambiguous. This CDR3 comprises 14 residues. V shed 5 bases and J shed 0 bases, with 8 bases lying between them. The V gene's germline CDR1 is LNHDA and CDR2 SQIVND (reference sequence).

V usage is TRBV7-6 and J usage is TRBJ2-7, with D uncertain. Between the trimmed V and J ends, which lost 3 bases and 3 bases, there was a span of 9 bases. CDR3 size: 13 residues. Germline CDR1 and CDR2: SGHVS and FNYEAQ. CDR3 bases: TGTGCCAGCAGCTTTCGGCTAGACTACGAGCAGTACTTC. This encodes CASSFRLDYEQYF.